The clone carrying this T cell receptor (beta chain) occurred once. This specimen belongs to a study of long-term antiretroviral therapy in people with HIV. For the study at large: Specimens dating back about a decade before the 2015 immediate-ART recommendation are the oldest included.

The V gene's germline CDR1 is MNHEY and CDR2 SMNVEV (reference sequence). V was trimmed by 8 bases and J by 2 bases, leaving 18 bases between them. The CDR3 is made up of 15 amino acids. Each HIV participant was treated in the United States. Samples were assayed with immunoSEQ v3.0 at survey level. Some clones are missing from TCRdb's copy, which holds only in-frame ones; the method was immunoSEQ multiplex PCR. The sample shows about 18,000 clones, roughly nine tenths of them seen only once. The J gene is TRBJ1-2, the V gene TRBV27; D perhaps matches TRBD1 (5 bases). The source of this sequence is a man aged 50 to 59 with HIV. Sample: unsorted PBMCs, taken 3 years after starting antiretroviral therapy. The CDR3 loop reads CASALFGRGNYGYTF. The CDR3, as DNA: TGTGCCAGCGCTCTATTCGGAAGGGGCAACTATGGCTACACCTTC.